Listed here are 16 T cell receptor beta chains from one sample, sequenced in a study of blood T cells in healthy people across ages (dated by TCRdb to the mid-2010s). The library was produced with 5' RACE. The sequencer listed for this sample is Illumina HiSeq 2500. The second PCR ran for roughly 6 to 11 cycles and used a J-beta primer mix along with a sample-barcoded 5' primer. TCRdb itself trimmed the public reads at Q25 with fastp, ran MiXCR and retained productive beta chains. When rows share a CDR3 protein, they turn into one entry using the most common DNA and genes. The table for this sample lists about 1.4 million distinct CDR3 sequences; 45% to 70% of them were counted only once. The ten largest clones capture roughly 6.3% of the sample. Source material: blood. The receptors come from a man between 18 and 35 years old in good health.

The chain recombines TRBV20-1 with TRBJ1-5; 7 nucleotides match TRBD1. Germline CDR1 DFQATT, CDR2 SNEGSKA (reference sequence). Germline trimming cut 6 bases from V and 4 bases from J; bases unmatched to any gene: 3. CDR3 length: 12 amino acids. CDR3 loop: CSAATGNQPQHF. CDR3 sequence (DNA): TGCAGTGCCGCGACAGGGAATCAGCCCCAGCATTTT.

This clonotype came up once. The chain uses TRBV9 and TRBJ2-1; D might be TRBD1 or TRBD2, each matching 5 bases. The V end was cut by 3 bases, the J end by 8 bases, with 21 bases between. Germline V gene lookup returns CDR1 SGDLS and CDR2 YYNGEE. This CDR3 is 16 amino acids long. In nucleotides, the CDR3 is TGTGCCAGCAGCGGAATTCGGGACGCCCTTTTCCATGAGCAGTTCTTC. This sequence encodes CASSGIRDALFHEQFF.

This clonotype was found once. CDR3 sequence: CASSRPLDEQFF. The CDR3 DNA sequence: TGTGCCAGCAGCAGACCCCTGGATGAGCAGTTCTTC. The rearrangement links TRBV11-2 to TRBJ2-1; D is uncertain. This CDR3 is 12 amino acids long. In germline, CDR1 is SGHAT, CDR2 FQNNGV. V shed 5 bases and J shed 8 bases, with 10 bases lying between them.

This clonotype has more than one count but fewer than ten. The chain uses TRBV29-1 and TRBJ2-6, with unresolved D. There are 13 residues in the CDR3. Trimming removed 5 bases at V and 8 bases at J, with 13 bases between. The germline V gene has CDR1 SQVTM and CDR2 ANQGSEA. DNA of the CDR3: TGCAGCGTTTCCCTTTCCGGGTCCAACGTCCTGACTTTC. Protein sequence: CSVSLSGSNVLTF.

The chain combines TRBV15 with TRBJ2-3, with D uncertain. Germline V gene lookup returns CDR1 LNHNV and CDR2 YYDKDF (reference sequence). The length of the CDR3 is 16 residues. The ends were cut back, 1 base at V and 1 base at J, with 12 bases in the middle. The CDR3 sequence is CATSRVGRFGTDTQYF. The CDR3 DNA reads TGTGCCACCAGCAGAGTTGGTAGGTTTGGCACAGATACGCAGTATTTT. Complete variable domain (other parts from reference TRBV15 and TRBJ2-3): DAMVIQNPRYQVTQFGKPVTLSCSQTLNHNVMYWYQQKSSQAPKLLFHYYDKDFNNEADTPDNFQSRRPNTSFCFLDIRSPGLGDTAMYLCATSRVGRFGTDTQYFGPGTRLTVL.

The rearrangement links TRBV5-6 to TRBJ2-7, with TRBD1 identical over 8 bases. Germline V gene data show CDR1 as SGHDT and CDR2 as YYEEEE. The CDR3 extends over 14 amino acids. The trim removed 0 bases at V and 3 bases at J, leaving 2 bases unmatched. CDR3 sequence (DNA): TGTGCCAGCAGCTTGGGGGACAGGAACTACGAGCAGTACTTC. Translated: CASSLGDRNYEQYF.

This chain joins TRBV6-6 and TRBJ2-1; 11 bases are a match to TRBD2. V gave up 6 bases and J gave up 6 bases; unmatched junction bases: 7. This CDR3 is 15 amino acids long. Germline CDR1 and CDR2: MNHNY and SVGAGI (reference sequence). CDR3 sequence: CASSPYGTSGNEQFF. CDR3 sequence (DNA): TGTGCCAGCAGCCCCTATGGGACTAGCGGCAATGAGCAGTTCTTC.

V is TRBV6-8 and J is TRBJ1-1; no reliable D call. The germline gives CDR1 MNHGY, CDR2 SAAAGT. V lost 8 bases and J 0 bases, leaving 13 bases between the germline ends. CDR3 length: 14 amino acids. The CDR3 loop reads CASSRRILNTEAFF. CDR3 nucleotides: TGTGCCAGCTCCCGACGGATACTGAACACTGAAGCTTTCTTT.

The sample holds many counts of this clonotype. CDR3 DNA sequence: TGTGCCAGCAGTCGGGGTTACGAGCAGTACTTC. This translates into CASSRGYEQYF. The gene calls are TRBV12-3 or TRBV12-4 and TRBJ2-7, with D possibly being TRBD2 (5 bases). The CDR3 consists of 11 residues. The V end lost 5 bases, the J end lost 4 bases, and 6 bases lay between the germline ends.

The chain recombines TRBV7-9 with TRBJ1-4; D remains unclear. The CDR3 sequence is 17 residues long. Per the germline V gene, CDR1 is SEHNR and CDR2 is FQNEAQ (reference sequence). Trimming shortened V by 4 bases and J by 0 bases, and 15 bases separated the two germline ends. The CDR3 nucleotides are TGTGCCAGCAGCTATGACCTAAACCCTGCAACTAATGAAAAACTGTTTTTT. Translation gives CASSYDLNPATNEKLFF.

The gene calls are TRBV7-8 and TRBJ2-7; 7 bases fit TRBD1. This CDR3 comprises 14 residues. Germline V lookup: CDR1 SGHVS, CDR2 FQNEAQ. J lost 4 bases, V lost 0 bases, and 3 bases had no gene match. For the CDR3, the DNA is TGTGCCAGCAGCTTAGCCCCGGGACAGTACGAGCAGTACTTC. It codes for CASSLAPGQYEQYF.

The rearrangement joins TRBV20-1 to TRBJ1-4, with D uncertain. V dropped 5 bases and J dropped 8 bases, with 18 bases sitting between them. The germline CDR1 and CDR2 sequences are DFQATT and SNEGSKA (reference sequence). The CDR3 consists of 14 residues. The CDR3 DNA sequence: TGCAGTGCTGCGCGAAGTTACCTTACCGAAAAACTGTTTTTT. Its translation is CSAARSYLTEKLFF.

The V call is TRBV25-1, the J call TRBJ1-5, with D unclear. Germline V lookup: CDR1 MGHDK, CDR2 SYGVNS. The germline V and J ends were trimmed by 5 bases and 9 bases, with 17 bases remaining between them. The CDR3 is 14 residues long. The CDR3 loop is CASSKLGEWGPQHF. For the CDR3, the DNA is TGTGCCAGCAGTAAACTTGGGGAATGGGGGCCCCAGCATTTT. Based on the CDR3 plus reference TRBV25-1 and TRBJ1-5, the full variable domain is EADIYQTPRYLVIGTGKKITLECSQTMGHDKMYWYQQDPGMELHLIHYSYGVNSTEKGDLSSESTVSRIRTEHFPLTLESARPSHTSQYLCASSKLGEWGPQHFGDGTRLSIL.

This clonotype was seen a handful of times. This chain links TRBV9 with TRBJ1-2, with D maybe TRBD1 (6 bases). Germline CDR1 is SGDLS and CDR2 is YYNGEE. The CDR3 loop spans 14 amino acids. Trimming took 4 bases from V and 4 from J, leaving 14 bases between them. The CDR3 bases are TGTGCCAGCAGCATACTTCAGGGGAGCTATGGCTACACCTTC. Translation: CASSILQGSYGYTF.

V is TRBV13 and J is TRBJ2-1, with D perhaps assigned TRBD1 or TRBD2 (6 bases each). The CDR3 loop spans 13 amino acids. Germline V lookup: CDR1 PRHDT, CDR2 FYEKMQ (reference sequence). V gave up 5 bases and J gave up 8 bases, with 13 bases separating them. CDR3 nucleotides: TGTGCCAGCAGCGCGGAGGGGGAATATGAGCAGTTCTTC. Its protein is CASSAEGEYEQFF.

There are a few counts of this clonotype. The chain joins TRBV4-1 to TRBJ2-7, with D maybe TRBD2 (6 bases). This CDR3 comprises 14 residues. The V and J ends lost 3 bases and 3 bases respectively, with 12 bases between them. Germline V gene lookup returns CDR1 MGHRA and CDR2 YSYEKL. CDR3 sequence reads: CASSQGGPFYEQYF. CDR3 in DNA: TGCGCCAGCAGCCAGGGGGGACCGTTCTACGAGCAGTACTTC.